The 13 T cell receptor beta chains below were found in one sample sequenced in a study of neoadjuvant anti-PD-1 for oral cavity cancer. Measured with immunoSEQ multiplex PCR; TCRdb has only the in-frame clones, and not every one. The sample carries 15,000 to 20,000 clones, less than 70% recorded once. This specimen was PBMCs, taken before nivolumab (anti-PD-1) treatment. The receptors originated from a person aged 35 to 85 with oral cavity squamous cell carcinoma.

The rearrangement joins TRBV7-8 to TRBJ1-2; tentatively, D is TRBD1 (5 bases). The V end lost 5 bases, the J end lost 8 bases, and 15 bases lay between the germline ends. The germline CDR1 and CDR2 sequences are SGHVS and FQNEAQ. The CDR3 sequence is 13 residues long. CDR3 loop: CASSPGPAGGYTF. The CDR3 region has the DNA TGTGCCAGCAGCCCGGGACCGGCCGGGGGCTACACCTTC.

In this sample, this clone turned up a few times. The gene calls are TRBV28 and TRBJ2-4; D is ambiguous. The CDR3 is made up of 11 amino acids. Trimming took off 6 bases at V and 6 bases at J, with 6 bases between the two ends. The germline V gene encodes CDR1 MDHEN and CDR2 SYDVKM. CDR3 loop: CASRGGNIQYF. The DNA for the CDR3 is TGTGCCAGCAGAGGTGGAAACATTCAGTACTTC.

The gene calls are TRBV4-1 and TRBJ2-7, with TRBD2 matching 8 bases. The V and J ends lost 7 bases and 0 bases, in that order; junction bases with no gene match: 5. Germline CDR1 and CDR2: MGHRA and YSYEKL. There are 14 residues in the CDR3. The CDR3 protein is CASTPGTSSYEQYF. Here the CDR3 DNA reads TGCGCCAGCACCCCCGGGACTAGCTCCTACGAGCAGTACTTC.

J is TRBJ1-1 and V is TRBV29-1; D is unclear. CDR1 and CDR2 from the germline V gene are SQVTM and ANQGSEA. V lost 7 bases to trimming and J lost 0 bases, with 3 bases between them. The CDR3 is made up of 10 amino acids. The CDR3 DNA follows: TGCAGCGGGCTGAACACTGAAGCTTTCTTT. It codes for CSGLNTEAFF.

J is TRBJ2-1 and V is TRBV2; 10 nucleotides agree with TRBD2. V shed 2 bases and J 6 bases; nucleotides not matched to a gene: 4. The CDR3 consists of 15 residues. Looked up from germline, CDR1 is SNHLY and CDR2 is FYNNEI. CDR3: CASSESSGRANEQFF. As DNA, the CDR3 is TGTGCCAGCAGTGAATCCAGCGGGAGGGCCAATGAGCAGTTCTTC. The complete variable domain, with remaining parts taken from reference TRBV2 and TRBJ2-1, reads EPEVTQTPSHQVTQMGQEVILRCVPISNHLYFYWYRQILGQKVEFLVSFYNNEISEKSEIFDDQFSVERPDGSNFTLKIRSTKLEDSAMYFCASSESSGRANEQFFGPGTRLTVL.

The chain uses TRBV6-5 and TRBJ2-3; the D gene is possibly TRBD1 (6 bases). The CDR3 has 14 amino acids. With 4 bases removed from V and 6 bases from J, the gap between germline ends came to 14 bases. The germline gives CDR1 MNHEY, CDR2 SVGAGI. CDR3 DNA sequence: TGTGCCAGCAGTTTCGGGACATCCCTGGATACGCAGTATTTT. This encodes CASSFGTSLDTQYF.

J is TRBJ2-5 and V is TRBV5-1; D perhaps matches TRBD1 (6 bases). The CDR3 has 13 residues. Trimming removed 5 bases at V and 2 bases at J, with 10 bases between. The germline gives CDR1 SGHRS, CDR2 YFSETQ. In nucleotides, the CDR3 is TGCGCCAGCAGTGGGACAACACAAGAGACCCAGTACTTC. Its protein product is CASSGTTQETQYF.

The gene calls are TRBV4-2 and TRBJ2-1; 7 bases align to TRBD2. Germline values: CDR1 LGHNA, CDR2 YNFKEQ. The CDR3 sequence is 18 residues long. V lost 1 base, J lost 3 bases, and 12 bases stayed unmatched. The DNA for the CDR3 is TGTGCCAGCAGCCAAGCGGGAGGAGCTAGCGGATACTACAATGAGCAGTTCTTC. It codes for CASSQAGGASGYYNEQFF.

The chain links TRBV6-6 to TRBJ2-7; D not resolved. Deletions cut 6 bases from V and 1 base from J, with 10 bases between. Germline CDR1 reads MNHNY; CDR2 reads SVGAGI (reference sequence). There are 13 residues in the CDR3. The chain's CDR3 is CASSRGESYEQYF. Written as DNA, the CDR3 is TGTGCCAGCAGCCGCGGTGAGTCCTACGAGCAGTACTTC.

This clone has just a few counts. This chain uses TRBV2 with TRBJ1-2, with 8 positions matching TRBD1. The junction had 3 bases not matched to a gene; V was cut back by 6 bases and J by 0 bases. The CDR3 runs 14 residues. Germline V gene data show CDR1 as SNHLY and CDR2 as FYNNEI. CDR3 DNA sequence: TGTGCCAGCAGGCAGGACAGGGCTAACTATGGCTACACCTTC. This encodes CASRQDRANYGYTF.

The V gene is TRBV15, the J gene TRBJ1-4, with D tentatively TRBD1 (5 bases). The V gene's germline CDR1 is LNHNV and CDR2 YYDKDF (reference sequence). Trimming pared 5 bases from V and 8 bases from J, leaving 15 bases between. The length of the CDR3 is 14 residues. Here the CDR3 reads CATSGGSRGEKLFF. CDR3 nucleotide sequence: TGTGCCACCAGCGGGGGGAGTAGGGGCGAAAAACTGTTTTTT.

This clone came up a few times. This rearrangement joins TRBV5-1 to TRBJ1-2, with unresolved D. The V gene lost 4 bases and the J gene lost 4 bases, with 11 bases spanning the gap. The CDR3 is 13 amino acids. Looked up from germline, CDR1 is SGHRS and CDR2 is YFSETQ. The CDR3 DNA sequence: TGCGCCAGCAGCCTCCCGGGTAGCTATGGCTACACCTTC. Translated: CASSLPGSYGYTF.

The chain joins TRBV29-1 to TRBJ2-3, with no clear D. Germline V gives CDR1 SQVTM, CDR2 ANQGSEA. This CDR3 comprises 12 residues. V lost 7 bases and J 4 bases, leaving 12 bases between the germline ends. Written as DNA, the CDR3 is TGCAGCGCCGAGCAGAACGCAGATACGCAGTATTTT. It translates to CSAEQNADTQYF.